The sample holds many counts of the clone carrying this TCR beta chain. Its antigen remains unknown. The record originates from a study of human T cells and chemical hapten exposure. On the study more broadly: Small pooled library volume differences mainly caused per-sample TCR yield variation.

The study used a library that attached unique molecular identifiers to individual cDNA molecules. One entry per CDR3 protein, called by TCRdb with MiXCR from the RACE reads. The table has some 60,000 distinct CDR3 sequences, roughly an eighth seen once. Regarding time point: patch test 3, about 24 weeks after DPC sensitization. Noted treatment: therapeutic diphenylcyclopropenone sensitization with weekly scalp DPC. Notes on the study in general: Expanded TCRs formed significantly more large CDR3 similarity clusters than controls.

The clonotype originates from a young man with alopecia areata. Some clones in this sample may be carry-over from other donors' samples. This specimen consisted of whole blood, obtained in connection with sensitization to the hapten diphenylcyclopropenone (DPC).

CDR3 region: CASSLGTGGGQPQHF. The CDR3 coding sequence is TGTGCCAGCAGCTTAGGGACAGGGGGTGGACAGCCCCAGCATTTT. The chain couples TRBV7-6 to TRBJ1-5; TRBD1 matches at 10 bases. The V and J ends lost 1 base and 7 bases, in that order; junction bases with no gene match: 4. The CDR3 is 15 amino acids. Germline CDR1 SGHVS, CDR2 FNYEAQ.